Reported below is one T cell receptor (beta chain). What it recognizes is unknown. Germline loops: CDR1 MNHEY, CDR2 SMNVEV (reference sequence). J was trimmed by 0 bases and V by 7 bases; bases with no gene match: 3. The CDR3 is made up of 13 amino acids. This sample stems from a study of T-cell reconstitution after alpha-beta-depleted transplantation in children. A library of TCRbeta sequences, prepared with unique molecular identifiers, was generated. A single record per CDR3 protein comes from TCRdb applying MiXCR to the PCR reads. The sample contains fewer than 250,000 distinct CDR3 sequences, over 15% of which appear only once. Study results and limitations: At one year after transplant, newly produced T cells mostly accounted for T-cell counts and diversity. In patients about two months after transplant, alpha-beta T cells reportedly arose from several hundred expanded graft clones. Some patients' high day-60 TCRbeta diversity was attributed to recipient cells surviving conditioning.

The starting material was PBMCs, mostly from graft donor cells, obtained 360 days after TCRalphabeta/CD19-depleted stem cell transplant. This TCR derives from a male patient aged 2-15 years who had a stem cell transplant for acute lymphoblastic leukemia, so the T cells may come from the graft donor. The chain combines TRBV27 with TRBJ2-7; 7 bases agree with TRBD2. This chain's CDR3 is CASNSGGSYEQYF. For the CDR3, the DNA is TGTGCCAGCAACTCGGGGGGCTCCTACGAGCAGTACTTC.